What follows describes a single T cell receptor (beta chain). The data belong to a study of shared clonotypes between healthy human individuals. Everyone who donated was a Caucasian adult who lived in Nashville, Tennessee. The CDR3 length is 18 residues. CDR1 is SGHTA, CDR2 FQGNSA, per germline. Trimming took 5 bases from V and 7 from J; bases not matched to a gene: 14. The assay was immunoSEQ multiplex PCR, and TCRdb's table has in-frame clones only and misses some. The sample has around 450,000 clones; roughly 83% are singletons. The chain is built from TRBV7-2 and TRBJ2-4; 13 bases are shared with TRBD2. Sequencing was done on a sample of PBMCs. The sequence was collected from a woman between 40 and 50 years old in good health. Some clones in this sample may be carry-over from other donors' samples. CDR3 residues: CASSPRGTSGRAMNIQYF. In DNA, the CDR3 is TGTGCCAGCAGCCCCCGGGGTACTAGCGGGAGGGCTATGAACATTCAGTACTTC.